This T cell receptor (beta chain) is drawn from a study of T-cell memory formation after mild COVID-19. Across the study: There were largely donor-specific TCR clusters. Whole-study findings and limits: There was a balanced CD4/CD8 profile in clones contracting day 15 to 85, and later expanders leaned CD4+. Second-wave clones reaching peak frequency on day 37 lacked confirmed SARS-CoV-2 specificity.

TCRdb ran MiXCR on the 5' RACE reads and lists one entry per CDR3 protein. The sample consists of some 290,000 distinct CDR3 sequences, 15% to 20% of them appearing once. After removal of 5 bases from V and 4 bases from J, the junction contained 3 bases not matched to a gene. The CDR3 is made up of 13 amino acids. Germline V gene lookup returns CDR1 SGHTA and CDR2 FQGTGA. This clonotype was found many times. The target antigen is unknown. The chain is built from TRBV7-3 and TRBJ2-5, with 8 bases fitting TRBD1. The clonotype originates from a man between 18 and 29 years old who had mild COVID-19 (a few samples of this study predate the infection). Cell type and time point are not known. The sequenced sample consisted of PBMCs or a T cell subset sorted from them (not recorded which). The DNA of the CDR3 is TGTGCCAGCAGCCCGACAGGGGCAGAGACCCAGTACTTC. Protein sequence: CASSPTGAETQYF.